A selection of T cell receptor beta chains follows, all from one sample in a study of T-cell reconstitution after alpha-beta-depleted transplantation in children. TCRdb re-called the PCR reads through MiXCR, storing one row per CDR3 protein. The data hold about 200,000 distinct CDR3 sequences, with 7.5% to 9.5% observed a single time. The sequencing used PBMCs, mostly from graft donor cells, collected 360 days after TCRalphabeta/CD19-depleted stem cell transplant. These receptors all stem from a male patient between 2 and 15 years old who had a stem cell transplant for acute myeloid leukemia, so the T cells may come from the graft donor. CDR3s include the opening cysteine and the closing phenylalanine or tryptophan.

TRBV27	15	TRBJ2-1	CASSPPGQGMNEQFF
TRBV27	13	TRBJ2-3	CASSHTSPDTQYF
TRBV4-3	17	TRBJ2-1	CASSQDVSGSRYNEQFF
TRBV29-1	14	TRBJ2-7	CSVGEFTGLHEQYF
TRBV12-3/TRBV12-4	12	TRBJ1-3	CASRQSGNTIYF
TRBV20-1	14	TRBJ2-6	CSARGGSGANVLTF
TRBV5-1	20	TRBJ2-7	CASSSVPGQGLPDGGYEQYF
TRBV19	15	TRBJ2-1	CASSMGAVVYNEQFF
TRBV6-5	16	TRBJ2-1	CASSPGTSGRRNEQFF
TRBV7-2	14	TRBJ2-7	CASSQSGQTYEQYF
TRBV7-2	12	TRBJ2-5	CASRQGGETQYF
TRBV11-1	18	TRBJ2-1	CASSSTSGRASIYNEQFF
TRBV4-2	16	TRBJ2-2	CASSQKPGPSPGELFF
TRBV29-1	11	TRBJ2-7	CSVEFSYEQYF
TRBV10-3	14	TRBJ2-7	CAISRQGPSYEQYF
TRBV7-3	13	TRBJ2-3	CASSYRLADTQYF
TRBV6-2/TRBV6-3	17	TRBJ2-3	CATSRLAGQRGTDTQYF
TRBV12-3/TRBV12-4	13	TRBJ1-2	CASSPDFNYGYTF
TRBV12-3/TRBV12-4	14	TRBJ1-1	CASSWDKPNTEAFF
TRBV5-1	14	TRBJ2-5	CASSLEGYQETQYF
TRBV10-3	13	TRBJ1-4	CAISDGRAEKLFF
TRBV12-3/TRBV12-4	16	TRBJ2-3	CASSTRQTLAGDTQYF
TRBV7-9	13	TRBJ2-5	CASSDRDQETQYF
TRBV5-1	14	TRBJ1-6	CASTTGQANSPLHF
TRBV4-2	17	TRBJ2-5	CASSQVGMGTDQETQYF
TRBV5-1	17	TRBJ2-5	CASSPRWASGTEETQYF
TRBV7-3	16	TRBJ2-1	CASSKHGTGAYNEQFF
TRBV12-3/TRBV12-4	17	TRBJ2-1	CASSPDRPRVPYNEQFF
TRBV12-3/TRBV12-4	17	TRBJ2-5	CASSFRVAGAVQETQYF
TRBV7-3	17	TRBJ2-1	CASSPQGGRSSYNEQFF
TRBV7-7	13	TRBJ2-1	CASSAGSYNEQFF
TRBV27	14	TRBJ1-1	CASSIGGDRTEAFF
TRBV12-3/TRBV12-4	17	TRBJ2-1	CASSLALRVSSYNEQFF
TRBV12-3/TRBV12-4	13	TRBJ1-2	CASSLRQNYGYTF
TRBV10-3	15	TRBJ1-1	CAISETGLMNTEAFF
TRBV6-5	17	TRBJ1-3	CASSYGPGASSGNTIYF
TRBV6-1	15	TRBJ1-1	CASRKIQGARAEAFF
TRBV18	14	TRBJ2-3	CASSPLTGSDTQYF
TRBV6-5	17	TRBJ2-5	CASSYSGLAGVRETQYF
TRBV28	14	TRBJ2-5	CASSPTRGQETQYF
TRBV5-1	12	TRBJ1-2	CASSLDIEGYTF
TRBV9	20	TRBJ1-3	CASSFSTGLTGPQPRNTIYF
TRBV18	15	TRBJ2-7	CASSSGTGFLYEQYF
TRBV12-3/TRBV12-4	14	TRBJ1-5	CASSLRGLNQPQHF
TRBV20-1	16	TRBJ1-6	CSARVSRSSYNSPLHF
TRBV29-1	13	TRBJ2-5	CSVAMHLQETQYF
TRBV2	12	TRBJ1-5	CASSETAQPQHF
TRBV12-3/TRBV12-4	14	TRBJ1-1	CASSRSRVGGEAFF
TRBV18	13	TRBJ2-2	CASSPQDTGELFF
TRBV20-1	16	TRBJ2-3	CSARGALAGGSDTQYF
TRBV5-1	15	TRBJ2-1	CASSSSLTIRDEQFF
TRBV18	17	TRBJ1-1	CASSPYENRGSNTEAFF
TRBV24-1	13	TRBJ2-3	CATSGGPIDTQYF
TRBV5-1	16	TRBJ2-3	CASSTLLAGGTDTQYF
TRBV7-2	14	TRBJ2-1	CASSPTGPNNEQFF
TRBV18	15	TRBJ2-5	CASSLTSGPQETQYF
TRBV6-5	14	TRBJ2-1	CASILEFSYNEQFF
TRBV10-3	13	TRBJ1-2	CAISRSRLYGYTF
TRBV6-1	13	TRBJ1-1	CASSRRESTEAFF